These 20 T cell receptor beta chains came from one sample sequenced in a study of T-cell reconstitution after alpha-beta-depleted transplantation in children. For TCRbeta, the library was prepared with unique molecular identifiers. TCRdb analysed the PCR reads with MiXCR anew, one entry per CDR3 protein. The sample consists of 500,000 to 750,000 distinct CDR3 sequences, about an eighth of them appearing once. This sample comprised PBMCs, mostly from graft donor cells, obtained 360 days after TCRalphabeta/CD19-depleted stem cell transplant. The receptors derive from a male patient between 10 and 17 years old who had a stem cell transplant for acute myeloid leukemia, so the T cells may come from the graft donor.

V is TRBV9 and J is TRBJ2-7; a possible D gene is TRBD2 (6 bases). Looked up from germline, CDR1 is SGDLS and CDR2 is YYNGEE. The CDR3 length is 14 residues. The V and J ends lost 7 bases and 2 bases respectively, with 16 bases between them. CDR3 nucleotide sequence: TGTGCCAGCTCCAGCGGGCATGCCCCCTACGAGCAGTACTTC. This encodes CASSSGHAPYEQYF.

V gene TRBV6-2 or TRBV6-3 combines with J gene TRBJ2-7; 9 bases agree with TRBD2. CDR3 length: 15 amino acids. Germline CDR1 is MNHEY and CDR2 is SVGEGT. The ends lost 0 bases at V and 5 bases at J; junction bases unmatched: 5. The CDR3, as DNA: TGTGCCAGCAGTTACTCTCGGCTAGCGGGAAACGAGCAGTACTTC. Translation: CASSYSRLAGNEQYF.

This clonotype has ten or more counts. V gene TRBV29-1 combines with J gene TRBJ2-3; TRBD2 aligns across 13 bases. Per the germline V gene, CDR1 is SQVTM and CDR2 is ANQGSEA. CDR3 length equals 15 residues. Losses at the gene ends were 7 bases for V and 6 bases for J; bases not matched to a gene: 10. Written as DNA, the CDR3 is TGCAGCGAAACCGGGACTAGCGGGATGTTGGATACGCAGTATTTT. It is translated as CSETGTSGMLDTQYF.

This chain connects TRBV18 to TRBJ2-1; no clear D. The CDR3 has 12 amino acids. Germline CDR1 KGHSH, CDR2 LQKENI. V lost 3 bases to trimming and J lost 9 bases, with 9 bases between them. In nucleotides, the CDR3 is TGTGCCAGCTCACCGCTTCGACCTGAGCAGTTCTTC. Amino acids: CASSPLRPEQFF.

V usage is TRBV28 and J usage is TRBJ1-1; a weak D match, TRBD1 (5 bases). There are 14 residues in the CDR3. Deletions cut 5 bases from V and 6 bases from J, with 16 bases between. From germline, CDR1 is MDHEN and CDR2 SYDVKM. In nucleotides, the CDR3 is TGTGCCAGCAGTCCCTTCCGGGGGGTCGCTGAAGCTTTCTTT. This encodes CASSPFRGVAEAFF. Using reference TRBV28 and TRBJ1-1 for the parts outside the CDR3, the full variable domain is DVKVTQSSRYLVKRTGEKVFLECVQDMDHENMFWYRQDPGLGLRLIYFSYDVKMKEKGDIPEGYSVSREKKERFSLILESASTNQTSMYLCASSPFRGVAEAFFGQGTRLTVV.

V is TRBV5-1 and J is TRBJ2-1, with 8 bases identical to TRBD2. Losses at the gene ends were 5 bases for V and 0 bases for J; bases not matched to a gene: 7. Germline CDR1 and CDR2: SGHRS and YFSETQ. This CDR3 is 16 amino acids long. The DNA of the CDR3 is TGCGCCAGCAGGGCTAGCGGGCCCTCCTCCTACAATGAGCAGTTCTTC. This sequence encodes CASRASGPSSYNEQFF.

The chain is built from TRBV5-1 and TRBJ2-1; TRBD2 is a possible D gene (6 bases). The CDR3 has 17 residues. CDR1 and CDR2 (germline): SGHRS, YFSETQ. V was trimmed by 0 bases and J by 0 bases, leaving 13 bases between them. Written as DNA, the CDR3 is TGCGCCAGCAGCTTGGATCCACCCGGGAGCTCCTACAATGAGCAGTTCTTC. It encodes CASSLDPPGSSYNEQFF. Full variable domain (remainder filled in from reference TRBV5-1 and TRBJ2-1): KAGVTQTPRYLIKTRGQQVTLSCSPISGHRSVSWYQQTPGQGLQFLFEYFSETQRNKGNFPGRFSGRQFSNSRSEMNVSTLELGDSALYLCASSLDPPGSSYNEQFFGPGTRLTVL.

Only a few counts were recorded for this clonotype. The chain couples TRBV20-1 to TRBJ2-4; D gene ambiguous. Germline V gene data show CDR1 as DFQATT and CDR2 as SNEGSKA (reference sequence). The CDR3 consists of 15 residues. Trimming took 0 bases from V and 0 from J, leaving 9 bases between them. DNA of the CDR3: TGCAGTGCTAGAGAAGGTGAACTAGCCAAAAACATTCAGTACTTC. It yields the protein CSAREGELAKNIQYF.

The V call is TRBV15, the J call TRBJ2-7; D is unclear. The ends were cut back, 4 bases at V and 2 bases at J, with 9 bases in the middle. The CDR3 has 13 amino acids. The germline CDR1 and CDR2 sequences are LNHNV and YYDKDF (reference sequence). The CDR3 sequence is CATSINLPYEQYF. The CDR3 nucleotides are TGTGCCACCAGCATCAACTTACCCTACGAGCAGTACTTC. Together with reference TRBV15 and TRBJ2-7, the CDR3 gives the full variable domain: DAMVIQNPRYQVTQFGKPVTLSCSQTLNHNVMYWYQQKSSQAPKLLFHYYDKDFNNEADTPDNFQSRRPNTSFCFLDIRSPGLGDTAMYLCATSINLPYEQYFGPGTRLTVT.

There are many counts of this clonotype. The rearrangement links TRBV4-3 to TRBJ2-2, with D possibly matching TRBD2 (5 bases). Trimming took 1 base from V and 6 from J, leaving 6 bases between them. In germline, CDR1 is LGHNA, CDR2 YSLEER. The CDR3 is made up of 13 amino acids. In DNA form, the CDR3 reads TGCGCCAGCAGCCAAGGGGAGTCCGGGGAGCTGTTTTTT. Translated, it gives CASSQGESGELFF.

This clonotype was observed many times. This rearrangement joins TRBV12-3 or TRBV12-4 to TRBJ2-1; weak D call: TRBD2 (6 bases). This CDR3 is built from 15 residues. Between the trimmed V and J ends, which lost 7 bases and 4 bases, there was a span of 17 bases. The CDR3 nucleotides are TGTGCCAGCAATCCCGCGGGATTGGGGTACAATGAGCAGTTCTTC. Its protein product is CASNPAGLGYNEQFF.

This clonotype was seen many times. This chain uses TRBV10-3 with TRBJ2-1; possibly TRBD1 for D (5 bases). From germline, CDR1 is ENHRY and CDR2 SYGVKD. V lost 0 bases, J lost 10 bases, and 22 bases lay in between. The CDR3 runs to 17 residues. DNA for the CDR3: TGTGCCATCAGTGAGTCGCAGGGCCCAGGGATGGACGGAGAGCAGTTCTTC. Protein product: CAISESQGPGMDGEQFF.

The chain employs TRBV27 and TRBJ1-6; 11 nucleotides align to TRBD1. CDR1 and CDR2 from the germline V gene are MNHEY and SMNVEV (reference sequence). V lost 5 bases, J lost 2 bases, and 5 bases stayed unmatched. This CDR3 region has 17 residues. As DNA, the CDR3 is TGTGCCAGCAGTGAGGACAGGGGGCGAACCTATAATTCACCCCTCCACTTT. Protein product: CASSEDRGRTYNSPLHF.

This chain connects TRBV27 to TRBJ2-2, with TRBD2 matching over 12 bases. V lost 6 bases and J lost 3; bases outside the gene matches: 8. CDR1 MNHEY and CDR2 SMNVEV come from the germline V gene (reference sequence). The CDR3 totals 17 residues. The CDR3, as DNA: TGTGCCAGCAGGCGACTAGCGGGAGTTAGGGACACCGGGGAGCTGTTTTTT. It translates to CASRRLAGVRDTGELFF.

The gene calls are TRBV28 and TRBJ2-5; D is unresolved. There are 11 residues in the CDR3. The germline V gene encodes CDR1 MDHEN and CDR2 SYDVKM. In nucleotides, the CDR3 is TGTGAAAGGTCCCAACAAGAGACCCAGTACTTC. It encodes CERSQQETQYF.

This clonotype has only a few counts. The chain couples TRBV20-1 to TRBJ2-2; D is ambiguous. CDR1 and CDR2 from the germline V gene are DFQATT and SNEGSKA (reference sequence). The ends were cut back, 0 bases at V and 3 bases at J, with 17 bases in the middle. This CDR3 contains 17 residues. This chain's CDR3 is CSARDSRVGDDTGELFF. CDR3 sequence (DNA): TGCAGTGCTAGAGATAGTCGGGTTGGTGATGACACCGGGGAGCTGTTTTTT.

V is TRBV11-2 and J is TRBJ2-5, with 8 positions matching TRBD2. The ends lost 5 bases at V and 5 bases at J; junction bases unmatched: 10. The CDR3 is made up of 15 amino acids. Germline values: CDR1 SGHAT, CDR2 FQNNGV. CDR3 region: CASSNLIGGRETQYF. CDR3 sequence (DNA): TGTGCCAGCAGCAATTTGATTGGCGGGAGGGAGACCCAGTACTTC.

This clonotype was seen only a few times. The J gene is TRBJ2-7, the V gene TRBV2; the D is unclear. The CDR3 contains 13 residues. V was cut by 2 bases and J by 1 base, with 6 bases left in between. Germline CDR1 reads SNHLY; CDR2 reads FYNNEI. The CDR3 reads CASSETPSYEQYF. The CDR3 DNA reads TGTGCCAGCAGTGAAACCCCTTCCTACGAGCAGTACTTC.

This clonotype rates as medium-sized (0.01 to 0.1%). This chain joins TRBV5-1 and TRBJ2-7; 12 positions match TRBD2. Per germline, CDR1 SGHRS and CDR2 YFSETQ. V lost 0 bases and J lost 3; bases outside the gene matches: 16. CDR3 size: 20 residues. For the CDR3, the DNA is TGCGCCAGCAGCTTGGTACCTAGCGGGAGGGCCTGGGTTAGTATCTACGAGCAGTACTTC. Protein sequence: CASSLVPSGRAWVSIYEQYF.

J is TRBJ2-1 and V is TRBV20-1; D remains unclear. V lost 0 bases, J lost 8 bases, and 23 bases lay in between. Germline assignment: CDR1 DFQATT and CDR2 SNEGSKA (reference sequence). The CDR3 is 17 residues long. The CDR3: CSARDPTTRGGRDEQFF. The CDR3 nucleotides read TGCAGTGCTAGAGACCCTACTACTCGAGGTGGGCGTGATGAGCAGTTCTTC.